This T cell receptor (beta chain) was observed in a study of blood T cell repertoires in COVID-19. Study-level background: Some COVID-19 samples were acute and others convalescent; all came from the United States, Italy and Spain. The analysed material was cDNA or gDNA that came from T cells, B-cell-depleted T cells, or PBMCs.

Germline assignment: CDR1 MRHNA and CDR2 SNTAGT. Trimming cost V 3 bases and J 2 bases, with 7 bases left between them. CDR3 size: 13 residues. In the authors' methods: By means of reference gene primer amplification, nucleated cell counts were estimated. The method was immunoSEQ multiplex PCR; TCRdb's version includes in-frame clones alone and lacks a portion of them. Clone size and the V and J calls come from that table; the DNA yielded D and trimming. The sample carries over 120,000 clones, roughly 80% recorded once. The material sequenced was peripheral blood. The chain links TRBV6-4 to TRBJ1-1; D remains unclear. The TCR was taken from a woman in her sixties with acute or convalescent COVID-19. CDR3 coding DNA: TGTGCCAGCAGTGAGGGCCGTAACACTGAAGCTTTCTTT. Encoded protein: CASSEGRNTEAFF.